One T cell receptor beta chain is described in this entry. Antigen specificity is unknown. Data came from immunoSEQ multiplex PCR; TCRdb stores just in-frame clones and leaves some out. In the table there are about 48,000 clones, approximately 86% of which are singletons. This record comes from a study of radiotherapy plus CTLA-4 blockade in lung cancer. Whole-study context: Patients showed objective responses in 18% of cases, and disease control was achieved by 25% to 35%.

CTLA-4 blockade with ipilimumab, together with focal radiation, was given to patients with chemo-refractory metastatic non-small-cell lung cancer. The study, taken as a whole, reports: Early blood T cell clone dynamics reportedly forecast response best, with interferon-beta. Following radiotherapy plus ipilimumab, tumor-derived TCR clones expanded in the blood.

V was pared by 3 bases and J by 2 bases, with 17 bases between. This CDR3 region has 16 residues. Germline V gene data show CDR1 as SGHRS and CDR2 as YFSETQ. The sequence came from a human donor with non-small cell lung cancer that progressed on radiotherapy plus ipilimumab. Some clones in this sample may be carry-over from other donors' samples. This rearrangement joins TRBV5-1 to TRBJ1-1; D is possibly TRBD1 (6 bases). The sample was peripheral blood, taken from a patient treated with radiotherapy plus ipilimumab. The CDR3: CASSWRQVGANTEAFF. CDR3 DNA sequence: TGCGCCAGCAGCTGGCGACAGGTTGGCGCCAACACTGAAGCTTTCTTT.